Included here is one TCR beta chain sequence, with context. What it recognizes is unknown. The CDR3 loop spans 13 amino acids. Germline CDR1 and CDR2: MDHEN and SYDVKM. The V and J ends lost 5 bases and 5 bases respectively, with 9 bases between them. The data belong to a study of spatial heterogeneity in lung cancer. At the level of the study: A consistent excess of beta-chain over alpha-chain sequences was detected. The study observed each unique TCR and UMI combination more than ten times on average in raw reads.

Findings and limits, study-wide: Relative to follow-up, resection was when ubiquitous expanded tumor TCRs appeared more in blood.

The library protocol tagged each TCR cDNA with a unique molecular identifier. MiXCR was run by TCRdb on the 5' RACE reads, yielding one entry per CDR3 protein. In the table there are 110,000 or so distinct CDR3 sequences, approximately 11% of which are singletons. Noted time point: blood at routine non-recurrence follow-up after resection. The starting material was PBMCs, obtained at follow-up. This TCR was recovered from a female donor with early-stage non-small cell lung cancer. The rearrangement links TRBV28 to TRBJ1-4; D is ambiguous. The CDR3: CASSRPLNEKLFF. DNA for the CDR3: TGTGCCAGCAGTAGACCGTTAAATGAAAAACTGTTTTTT.